This T cell receptor beta chain was captured by sequencing in a study of T cells in Graves' hyperthyroidism and ophthalmopathy. Points from the study as a whole: Blood also showed most of the thyroid clonotypes that were expanded above 0.001.

Stable Graves' hyperthyroidism meant no ophthalmopathy progression within 18 months. Hyperthyroidism, newly diagnosed and lasting under 2 months, affected patients aged 18 to 65. The germline V and J ends were trimmed by 8 bases and 5 bases, with 19 bases remaining between them. The CDR3 is made up of 13 amino acids. CDR1 and CDR2 from the germline V gene are SQVTM and ANQGSEA. Amplification of TCR beta CDR3 regions was performed using RNA transcripts as template. In the first-round RT-PCR of the TCR CDR3, the HTBI primer set was used. MiXCR was run by TCRdb on the multiplex PCR reads, yielding one entry per CDR3 protein. The sample comprises hundreds of thousands of distinct CDR3 sequences, 38% of which are singletons, and more than 7% rests with the top ten. Comment on this clonotype: The antigen is not known.

The V call is TRBV29-1, the J call TRBJ2-7, with unresolved D. Specimen: blood. The receptor comes from a man younger than 30 with Graves' hyperthyroidism. The DNA for the CDR3 is TGCAGCCAAGGGTGGTCCAATACTGACGAGCAGTACTTC. Its translation is CSQGWSNTDEQYF.